This T cell receptor beta chain is drawn from a study of regulatory T cells in long-lasting Graves disease. Looking at the study overall: Antithyroid drug exposure in newly diagnosed Graves' patients had lasted under 3 months.

The CDR3 is made up of 11 amino acids. The germline gives CDR1 SGHTA, CDR2 FQGNSA. This clonotype has just a few counts. This may be a read error: a much more frequent sequence differs by one nucleotide. Time point reported: newly diagnosed GD, antithyroid drugs for less than 3 months. There was RNA extracted from PBMCs, and the TCR library was made from it. With iRepertoire HTBI primers and Arm-PCR of CDR3 regions, TCR beta libraries were built. In the source study's methods: Samples jointly harbored 55 to 75 TRBV and 12 to 15 TRBJ segments. TCRdb ran MiXCR on the multiplex PCR reads and lists one entry per CDR3 protein. The V and J calls follow TCRdb's processing rather than the paper's. The data show 450,000 to 650,000 distinct CDR3 sequences, 15% to 20% seen once. The data were also submitted as part of a second study, on T cells in Graves' hyperthyroidism and ophthalmopathy. As that report states: Stable hyperthyroidism was told apart from ophthalmopathy by a model built on 13 V-J features.

The starting material was peripheral blood mononuclear cells (PBMCs), obtained at new diagnosis, from a patient treated with antithyroid drugs. The source is a woman aged 40 to 65 with Graves disease. The rearrangement links TRBV7-2 to TRBJ2-3; D remains ambiguous. Matching the DNA end better, TRBJ1-1 makes the J call doubtful. CDR3 loop: CASSLMVEAFF. The DNA for the CDR3 is TGTGCCAGCAGCTTGATGGTAGAAGCTTTCTTT.